Listed below are T cell receptor beta chains from one sample, sequenced in a study of control samples from healthy donors and cancer patients. Assay: immunoSEQ multiplex PCR; the TCRdb copy retains only in-frame clones and omits some. The sample shows tens of thousands of clones, approximately 89% of them seen only once. Source material: PBMCs. These receptors were obtained from a man aged 55 to 70 with colorectal cancer. Both conserved end residues are part of each CDR3. A D gene is named only where the DNA matches it firmly.

d_call: .; j_call: TRBJ2-5; v_call: TRBV18; cdr3_nt: TGTGCCAGCTCCTTACCTGGCAGGGAGACCCAGTACTTC; cdr3_aa: CASSLPGRETQYF
d_call: .; j_call: TRBJ2-4; v_call: TRBV27; cdr3_nt: TGTGCCAGCAGTTTATCGGGGTTAGGATTAGCCAAAAACATTCAGTACTTC; cdr3_aa: CASSLSGLGLAKNIQYF
d_call: .; j_call: TRBJ2-1; v_call: TRBV7-3; cdr3_nt: TGTGCCAGCAGCCGGAAGTTCGACAATGAGCAGTTCTTC; cdr3_aa: CASSRKFDNEQFF
d_call: .; j_call: TRBJ2-3; v_call: TRBV19; cdr3_nt: TGTGCCAGTAGTACAGCGGGTCGCTTTAGCACAGATACGCAGTATTTT; cdr3_aa: CASSTAGRFSTDTQYF
d_call: .; j_call: TRBJ1-1; v_call: TRBV21-1; cdr3_nt: TGTGCCAGCAGCTCTCCGGTCGCAGGGTCCCATTTTAAGGTCAGTGAAGCTTTCTTT; cdr3_aa: CASSSPVAGSHFKVSEAFF
d_call: .; j_call: TRBJ2-2; v_call: TRBV2; cdr3_nt: TGTGCCAGCAGGATTGGGGACTTAATCGCCGGGGAGCTGTTTTTT; cdr3_aa: CASRIGDLIAGELFF
d_call: .; j_call: TRBJ2-7; v_call: TRBV27; cdr3_nt: TGTGCCAGCAGTTTATTAGCCGCGGGGAGGGAGCAGTACTTC; cdr3_aa: CASSLLAAGREQYF
d_call: TRBD1; j_call: TRBJ1-1; v_call: TRBV30; cdr3_nt: TGTGCCTGGAGTGGGGGGCAGGGGGCAAATTCTGAAGCTTTCTTT; cdr3_aa: CAWSGGQGANSEAFF
d_call: .; j_call: TRBJ1-6; v_call: TRBV11-1; cdr3_nt: TGTGCCAGCAGCTTAGCCAGGGCCTTAAGGGATAATTCACCCCTCCACTTT; cdr3_aa: CASSLARALRDNSPLHF
d_call: .; j_call: TRBJ1-2; v_call: TRBV3-1/TRBV3-2; cdr3_nt: TGTGCCAGCAGCCAAGTCGGCGGGGCCTCAGGTGGTGGCTACACCTTC; cdr3_aa: CASSQVGGASGGGYTF
d_call: .; j_call: TRBJ2-3; v_call: TRBV27; cdr3_nt: TGTGCCAGCAGTTTCAGGGGAGGGGGGCGTTTTGATACGCAGTATTTT; cdr3_aa: CASSFRGGGRFDTQYF
d_call: .; j_call: TRBJ2-2; v_call: TRBV30; cdr3_nt: TGTGCCTCAGGGTGGATGGCCGGGGAGCTGTTTTTT; cdr3_aa: CASGWMAGELFF
d_call: .; j_call: TRBJ2-2; v_call: TRBV29-1; cdr3_nt: TGCAGCGTCGGAGATACCGGGGAGCTGTTTTTT; cdr3_aa: CSVGDTGELFF
d_call: TRBD1; j_call: TRBJ1-2; v_call: TRBV18; cdr3_nt: TGTGCCAGCTCACCTAGGGACAGGGTCGGCTATGGCTACACCTTC; cdr3_aa: CASSPRDRVGYGYTF
d_call: .; j_call: TRBJ2-6; v_call: TRBV7-3; cdr3_nt: TGTGCCAGCAGCTTTAGCAGGGACTCTGGGGCCAACGTCCTGACTTTC; cdr3_aa: CASSFSRDSGANVLTF
d_call: TRBD2; j_call: TRBJ2-7; v_call: TRBV27; cdr3_nt: TGTGCCAGCAGTTCCTCCTCGGGGGGGCAAATCTACGAGCAGTACTTC; cdr3_aa: CASSSSSGGQIYEQYF
d_call: TRBD2; j_call: TRBJ2-1; v_call: TRBV6-5; cdr3_nt: TGTGCCAGCAGTCTAGCGGGGGGCTACAATGAGCAGTTCTTC; cdr3_aa: CASSLAGGYNEQFF
d_call: TRBD2; j_call: TRBJ2-2; v_call: TRBV11-3; cdr3_nt: TGTGCCAGCAGCTTGCGGGAGGGCGGCGGGGAGCTGTTTTTT; cdr3_aa: CASSLREGGGELFF
d_call: TRBD1; j_call: TRBJ2-1; v_call: TRBV18; cdr3_nt: TGTGCCAGCTCATCGGCGACAGGGGGCACGGCCAATGAGCAGTTCTTC; cdr3_aa: CASSSATGGTANEQFF
d_call: TRBD1; j_call: TRBJ2-3; v_call: TRBV2; cdr3_nt: TGTGCCAGCAGTGGACAGGGTCCCGCAGATACGCAGTATTTT; cdr3_aa: CASSGQGPADTQYF